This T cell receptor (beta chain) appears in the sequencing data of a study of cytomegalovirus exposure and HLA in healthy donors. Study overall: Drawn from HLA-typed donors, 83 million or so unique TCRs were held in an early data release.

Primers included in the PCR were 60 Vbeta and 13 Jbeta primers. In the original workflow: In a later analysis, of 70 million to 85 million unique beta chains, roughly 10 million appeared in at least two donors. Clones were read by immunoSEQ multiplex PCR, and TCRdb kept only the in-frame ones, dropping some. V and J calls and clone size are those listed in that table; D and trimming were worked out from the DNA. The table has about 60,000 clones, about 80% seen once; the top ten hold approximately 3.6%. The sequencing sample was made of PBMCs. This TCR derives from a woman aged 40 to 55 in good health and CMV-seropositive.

The CDR3 is CASSLNGGVVEQYF. DNA of the CDR3: TGTGCCAGCAGCTTAAATGGGGGGGTTGTCGAGCAGTACTTC. J is TRBJ2-7 and V is TRBV7-2; TRBD2 agrees at 7 bases. CDR1 is SGHTA, CDR2 FQGNSA, per germline. The ends lost 2 bases at V and 6 bases at J; junction bases unmatched: 7. CDR3 size: 14 residues.